This TCR beta chain was obtained from a study of blood T cells in healthy people across ages. Whole-study findings and limits: From one million sequenced T cells, diversity estimates were lower bounds. Fewer expanded clones and more diversity marked long-lived versus aged donors.

Per germline, CDR1 DFQATT and CDR2 SNEGSKA (reference sequence). The V and J ends lost 3 bases and 3 bases respectively, with 8 bases between them. The CDR3 is 12 amino acids. Worth noting for this clonotype: The antigen remains unidentified.

The second PCR ran roughly 7 to 12 cycles with a sample-barcoded 5' primer and J-beta primers. TCRdb independently ran MiXCR on the 5' RACE reads; one entry per CDR3 protein. This table holds roughly 1 million distinct CDR3 sequences, roughly a quarter found once. These data were also reused for a study on T cells of mothers and their children.

Specimen: blood. This clonotype was sampled from a girl aged 2 to 10 in good health. The chain is built from TRBV20-1 and TRBJ2-5; perhaps TRBD2 as D (5 bases). DNA for the CDR3: TGCAGTGCTAGCGTGAGGGAAGAGACCCAGTACTTC. Translation gives CSASVREETQYF.